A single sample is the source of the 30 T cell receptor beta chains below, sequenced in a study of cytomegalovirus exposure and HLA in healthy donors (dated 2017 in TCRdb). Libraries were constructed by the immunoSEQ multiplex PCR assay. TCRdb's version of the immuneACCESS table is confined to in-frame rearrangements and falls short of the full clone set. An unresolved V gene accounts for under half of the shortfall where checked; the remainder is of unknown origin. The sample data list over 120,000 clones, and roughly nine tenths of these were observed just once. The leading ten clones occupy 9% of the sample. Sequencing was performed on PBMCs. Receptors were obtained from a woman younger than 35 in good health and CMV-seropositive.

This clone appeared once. CDR3: CASSSSGGGPYEQYF. The CDR3 nucleotides are TGTGCCAGCAGCTCAAGCGGGGGGGGCCCCTACGAGCAGTACTTC. The chain is built from TRBV6-6 and TRBJ2-7; 10 nucleotides align to TRBD2. The CDR3 sequence is 15 residues long. CDR1 MNHNY and CDR2 SVGAGI come from the germline V gene (reference sequence). Trimming cost V 6 bases and J 2 bases; bases outside gene matches: 7.

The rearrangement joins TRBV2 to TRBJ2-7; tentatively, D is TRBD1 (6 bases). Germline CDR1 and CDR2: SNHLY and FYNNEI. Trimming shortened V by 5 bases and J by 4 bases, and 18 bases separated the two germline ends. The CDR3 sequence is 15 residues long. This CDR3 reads CASSLTGTLIYEQYF. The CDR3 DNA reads TGTGCCAGCAGTTTAACAGGGACCCTTATTTACGAGCAGTACTTC.

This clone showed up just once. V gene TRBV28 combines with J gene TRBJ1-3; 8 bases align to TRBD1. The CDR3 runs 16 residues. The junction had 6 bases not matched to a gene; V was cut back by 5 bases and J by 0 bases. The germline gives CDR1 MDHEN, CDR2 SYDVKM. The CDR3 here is CASSIQDRVSGNTIYF. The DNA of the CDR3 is TGTGCCAGCAGTATCCAGGACAGGGTCTCTGGAAACACCATATATTTT.

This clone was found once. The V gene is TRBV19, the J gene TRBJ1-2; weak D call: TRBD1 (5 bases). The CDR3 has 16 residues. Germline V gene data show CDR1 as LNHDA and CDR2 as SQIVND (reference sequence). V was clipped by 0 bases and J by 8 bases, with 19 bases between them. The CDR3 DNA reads TGTGCCAGTAGTATAGATGCGGGACGGTGGGAGCACGGCTACACCTTC. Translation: CASSIDAGRWEHGYTF.

The CDR3 nucleotides are TGTGCCTGGAGTGTATCAGAAAACTATGGCTACACCTTC. Protein sequence: CAWSVSENYGYTF. The chain is built from TRBV30 and TRBJ1-2; unclear D gene. CDR3 length: 13 residues. Trimming removed 0 bases from V and 2 bases from J, with 7 bases in between. In germline, CDR1 is GTSNPN, CDR2 SVGIG (reference sequence).

CDR3 DNA: TGTGCCAGCAGCTTCTTAGGGGCCGAGCAGTACTTC. It specifies CASSFLGAEQYF. The V and J genes are TRBV7-2 and TRBJ2-7; a possible D gene is TRBD1 (5 bases). This CDR3 has 12 amino acids. Germline assignment: CDR1 SGHTA and CDR2 FQGNSA. V was trimmed by 3 bases and J by 6 bases, leaving 9 bases between them. Complete variable domain (other parts from reference TRBV7-2 and TRBJ2-7): GAGVSQSPSNKVTEKGKDVELRCDPISGHTALYWYRQSLGQGLEFLIYFQGNSAPDKSGLPSDRFSAERTGGSVSTLTIQRTQQEDSAVYLCASSFLGAEQYFGPGTRLTVT.

The CDR3, as DNA: TGTGCCAGTAGTTCTCAGGGGGCACTCGCCGGGGAGCTGTTTTTT. Amino acid sequence: CASSSQGALAGELFF. The chain recombines TRBV19 with TRBJ2-2, with 8 bases that match TRBD1. This CDR3 spans 15 amino acids. The V gene's germline CDR1 is LNHDA and CDR2 SQIVND (reference sequence). The J segment lost 6 bases and the V segment lost 5 bases, leaving 8 bases of the junction unmatched.

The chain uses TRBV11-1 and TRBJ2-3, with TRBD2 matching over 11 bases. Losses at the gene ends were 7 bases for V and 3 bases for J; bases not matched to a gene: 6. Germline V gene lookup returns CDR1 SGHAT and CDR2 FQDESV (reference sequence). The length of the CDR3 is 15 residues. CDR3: CASTPGLAATDTQYF. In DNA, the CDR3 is TGTGCCAGCACACCGGGACTAGCGGCTACAGATACGCAGTATTTT. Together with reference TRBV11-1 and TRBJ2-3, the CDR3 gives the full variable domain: EAEVAQSPRYKITEKSQAVAFWCDPISGHATLYWYRQILGQGPELLVQFQDESVVDDSQLPKDRFSAERLKGVDSTLKIQPAELGDSAMYLCASTPGLAATDTQYFGPGTRLTVL.

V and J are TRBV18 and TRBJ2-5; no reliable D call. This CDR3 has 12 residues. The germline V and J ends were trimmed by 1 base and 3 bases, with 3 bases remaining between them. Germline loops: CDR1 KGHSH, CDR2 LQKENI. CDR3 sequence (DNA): TGTGCCAGCTCACCACTTAAAGAGACCCAGTACTTC. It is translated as CASSPLKETQYF.

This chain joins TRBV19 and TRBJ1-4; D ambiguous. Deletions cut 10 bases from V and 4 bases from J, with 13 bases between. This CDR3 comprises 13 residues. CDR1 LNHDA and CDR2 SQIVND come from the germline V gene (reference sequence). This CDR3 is CATKAGLNEKLFF. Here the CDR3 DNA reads TGTGCCACCAAGGCAGGTCTTAATGAAAAACTGTTTTTT. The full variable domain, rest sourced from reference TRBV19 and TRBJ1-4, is DGGITQSPKYLFRKEGQNVTLSCEQNLNHDAMYWYRQDPGQGLRLIYYSQIVNDFQKGDIAEGYSVSREKKESFPLTVTSAQKNPTAFYLCATKAGLNEKLFFGSGTQLSVL.

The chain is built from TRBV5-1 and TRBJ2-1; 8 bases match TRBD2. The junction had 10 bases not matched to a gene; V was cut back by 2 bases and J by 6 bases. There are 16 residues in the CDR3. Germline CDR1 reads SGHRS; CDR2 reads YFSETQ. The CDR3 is CASSLDGGAIGNEQFF. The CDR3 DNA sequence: TGCGCCAGCAGCTTAGACGGGGGGGCCATTGGCAATGAGCAGTTCTTC.

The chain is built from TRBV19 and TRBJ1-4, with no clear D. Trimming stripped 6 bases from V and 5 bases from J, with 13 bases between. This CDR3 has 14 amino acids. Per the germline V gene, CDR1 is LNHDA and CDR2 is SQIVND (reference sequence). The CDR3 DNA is TGTGCCAGTAGGGCGGGCAGGACGAATGAAAAACTGTTTTTT. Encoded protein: CASRAGRTNEKLFF.

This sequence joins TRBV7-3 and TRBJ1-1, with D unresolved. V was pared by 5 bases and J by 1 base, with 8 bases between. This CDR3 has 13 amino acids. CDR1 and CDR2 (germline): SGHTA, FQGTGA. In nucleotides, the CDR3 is TGTGCCAGCAGCCCCACATCGAACACTGAAGCTTTCTTT. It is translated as CASSPTSNTEAFF.

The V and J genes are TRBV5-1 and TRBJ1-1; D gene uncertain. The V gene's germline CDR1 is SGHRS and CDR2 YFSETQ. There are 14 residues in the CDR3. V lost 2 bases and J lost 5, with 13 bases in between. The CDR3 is CASSLVSSGTEAFF. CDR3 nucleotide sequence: TGCGCCAGCAGCTTAGTGAGTTCGGGAACTGAAGCTTTCTTT.

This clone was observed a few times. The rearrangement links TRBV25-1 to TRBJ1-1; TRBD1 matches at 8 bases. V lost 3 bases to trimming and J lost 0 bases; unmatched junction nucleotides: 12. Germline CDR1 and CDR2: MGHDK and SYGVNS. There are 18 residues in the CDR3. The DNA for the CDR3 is TGTGCCAGCAGTGACAACGACAGGGGATACAGGATGAACACTGAAGCTTTCTTT. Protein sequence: CASSDNDRGYRMNTEAFF.

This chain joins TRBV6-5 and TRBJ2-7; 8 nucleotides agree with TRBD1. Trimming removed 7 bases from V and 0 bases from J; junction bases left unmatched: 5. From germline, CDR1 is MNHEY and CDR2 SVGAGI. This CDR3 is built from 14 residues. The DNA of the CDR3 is TGTGCCAGCACCGCAACAGGGGGCTCCTACGAGCAGTACTTC. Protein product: CASTATGGSYEQYF.

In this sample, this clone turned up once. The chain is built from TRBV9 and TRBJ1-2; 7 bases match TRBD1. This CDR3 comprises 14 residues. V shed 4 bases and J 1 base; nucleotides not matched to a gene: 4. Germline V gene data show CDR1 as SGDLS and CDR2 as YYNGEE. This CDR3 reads CASSPRDSNYGYTF. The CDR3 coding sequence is TGTGCCAGCAGCCCACGGGACAGTAACTATGGCTACACCTTC. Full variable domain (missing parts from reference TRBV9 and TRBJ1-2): DSGVTQTPKHLITATGQRVTLRCSPRSGDLSVYWYQQSLDQGLQFLIQYYNGEERAKGNILERFSAQQFPDLHSELNLSSLELGDSALYFCASSPRDSNYGYTFGSGTRLTVV.

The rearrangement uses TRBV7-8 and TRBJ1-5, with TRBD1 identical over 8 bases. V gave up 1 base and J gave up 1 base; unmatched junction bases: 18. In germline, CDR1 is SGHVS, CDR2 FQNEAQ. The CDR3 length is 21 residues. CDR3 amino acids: CASSLGAGTGTHRVSNQPQHF. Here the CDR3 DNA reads TGTGCCAGCAGCTTAGGGGCTGGGACAGGAACTCATCGGGTAAGCAATCAGCCCCAGCATTTT.

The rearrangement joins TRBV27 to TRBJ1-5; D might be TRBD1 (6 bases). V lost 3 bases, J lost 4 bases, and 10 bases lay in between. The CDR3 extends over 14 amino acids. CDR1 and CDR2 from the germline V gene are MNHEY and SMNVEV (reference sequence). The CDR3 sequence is CASSLGQGNQPQHF. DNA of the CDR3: TGTGCCAGCAGTTTGGGGCAGGGGAATCAGCCCCAGCATTTT.

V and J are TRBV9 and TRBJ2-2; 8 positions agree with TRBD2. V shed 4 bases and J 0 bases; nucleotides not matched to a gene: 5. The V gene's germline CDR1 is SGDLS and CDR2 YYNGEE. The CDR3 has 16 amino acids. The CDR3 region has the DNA TGTGCCAGCAGCACAAGGACTAGCCCGAACACCGGGGAGCTGTTTTTT. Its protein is CASSTRTSPNTGELFF.

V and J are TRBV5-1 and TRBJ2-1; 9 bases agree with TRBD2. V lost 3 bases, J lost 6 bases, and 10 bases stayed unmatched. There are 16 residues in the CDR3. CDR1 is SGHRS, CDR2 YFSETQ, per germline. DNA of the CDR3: TGCGCCAGCAGCTCGGGATCTAGCGGGGTGGGCAATGAGCAGTTCTTC. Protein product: CASSSGSSGVGNEQFF.

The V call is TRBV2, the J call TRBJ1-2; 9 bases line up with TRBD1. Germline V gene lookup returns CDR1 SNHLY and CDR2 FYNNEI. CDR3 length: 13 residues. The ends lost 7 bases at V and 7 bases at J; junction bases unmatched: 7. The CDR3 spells CASIKDRGPGYTF. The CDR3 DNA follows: TGTGCCAGCATAAAGGACAGGGGCCCTGGCTACACCTTC.

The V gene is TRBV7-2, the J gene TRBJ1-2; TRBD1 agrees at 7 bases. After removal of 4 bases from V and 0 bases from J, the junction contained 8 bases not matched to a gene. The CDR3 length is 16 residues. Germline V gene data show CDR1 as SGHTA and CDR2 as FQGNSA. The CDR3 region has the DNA TGTGCCAGCAGCTCGTGGACAGGCCTCACTAACTATGGCTACACCTTC. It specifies CASSSWTGLTNYGYTF.

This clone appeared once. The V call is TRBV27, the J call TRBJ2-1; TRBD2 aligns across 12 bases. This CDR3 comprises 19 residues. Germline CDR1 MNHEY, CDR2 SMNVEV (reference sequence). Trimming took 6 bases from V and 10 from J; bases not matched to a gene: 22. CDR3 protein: CASSPHLLGASGGAREQFF. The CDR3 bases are TGTGCCAGCAGCCCACACTTACTGGGGGCTAGCGGGGGGGCTAGAGAGCAGTTCTTC.

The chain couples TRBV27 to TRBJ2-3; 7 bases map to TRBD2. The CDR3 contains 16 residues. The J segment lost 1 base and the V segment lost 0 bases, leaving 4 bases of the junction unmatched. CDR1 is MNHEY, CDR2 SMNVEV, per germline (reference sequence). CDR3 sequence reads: CASSLSGGFRTDTQYF. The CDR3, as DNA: TGTGCCAGCAGTTTATCCGGGGGGTTCCGCACAGATACGCAGTATTTT.

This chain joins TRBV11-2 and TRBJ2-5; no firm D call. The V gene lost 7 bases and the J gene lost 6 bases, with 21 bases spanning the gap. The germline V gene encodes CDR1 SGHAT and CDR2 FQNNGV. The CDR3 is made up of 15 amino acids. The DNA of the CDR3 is TGTGCCAGCAACCACGACAATGAATATCAAAAGACCCAGTACTTC. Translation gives CASNHDNEYQKTQYF.

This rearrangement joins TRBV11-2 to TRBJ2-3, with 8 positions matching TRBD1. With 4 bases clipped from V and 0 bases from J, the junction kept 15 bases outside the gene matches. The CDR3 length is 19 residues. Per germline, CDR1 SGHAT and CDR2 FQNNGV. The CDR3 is CASSSWTERQGTSTDTQYF. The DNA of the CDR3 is TGTGCCAGCAGCTCCTGGACAGAGAGACAGGGGACTAGCACAGATACGCAGTATTTT. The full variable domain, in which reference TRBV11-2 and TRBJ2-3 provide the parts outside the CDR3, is EAGVAQSPRYKIIEKRQSVAFWCNPISGHATLYWYQQILGQGPKLLIQFQNNGVVDDSQLPKDRFSAERLKGVDSTLKIQPAKLEDSAVYLCASSSWTERQGTSTDTQYFGPGTRLTVL.

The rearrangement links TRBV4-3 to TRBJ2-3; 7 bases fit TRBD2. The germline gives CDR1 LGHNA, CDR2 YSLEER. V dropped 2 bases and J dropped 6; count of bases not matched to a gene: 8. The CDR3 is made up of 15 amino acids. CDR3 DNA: TGCGCCAGCAGCCAACACCCGGGGGGATTGGATACGCAGTATTTT. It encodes CASSQHPGGLDTQYF.

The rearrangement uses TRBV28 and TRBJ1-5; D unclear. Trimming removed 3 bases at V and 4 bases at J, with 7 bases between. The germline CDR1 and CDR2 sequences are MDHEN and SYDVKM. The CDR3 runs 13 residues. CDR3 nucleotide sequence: TGTGCCAGCAGTTTTGAGAATAATCAGCCCCAGCATTTT. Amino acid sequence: CASSFENNQPQHF. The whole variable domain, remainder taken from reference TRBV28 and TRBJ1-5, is DVKVTQSSRYLVKRTGEKVFLECVQDMDHENMFWYRQDPGLGLRLIYFSYDVKMKEKGDIPEGYSVSREKKERFSLILESASTNQTSMYLCASSFENNQPQHFGDGTRLSIL.

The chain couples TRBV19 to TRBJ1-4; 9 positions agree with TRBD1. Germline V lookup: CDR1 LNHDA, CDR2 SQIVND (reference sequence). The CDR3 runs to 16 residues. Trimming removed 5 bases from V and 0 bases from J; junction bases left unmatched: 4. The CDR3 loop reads CASSEQGAATNEKLFF. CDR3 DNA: TGTGCCAGTAGTGAACAGGGGGCAGCAACTAATGAAAAACTGTTTTTT.